This TCR beta chain was observed in a study of OX40 agonist ivuxolimab in advanced cancers. Per germline, CDR1 MNHNY and CDR2 SVGAGI (reference sequence). The CDR3 is 16 residues long. V was cut by 0 bases and J by 3 bases, with 14 bases left in between. The protocol was immunoSEQ multiplex PCR, while the TCRdb copy is restricted to in-frame clones and leaves out a portion. Of 45,000 to 65,000 clones listed, approximately 86% are singletons. The chain employs TRBV6-6 and TRBJ2-5; D not resolved. The clonotype comes from an adult with an advanced solid tumor such as melanoma, head and neck, liver or kidney cancer. Sequenced here: CD4+ or CD8+ T cells sorted from blood, sampled in a trial of the OX40 agonist ivuxolimab. The CDR3 region is CASSYSPRRPEETQYF. CDR3 nucleotide sequence: TGTGCCAGCAGTTACTCCCCCCGACGGCCCGAAGAGACCCAGTACTTC.